A single sample is the source of the 21 T cell receptor beta chains below, sequenced in a study of blood T cell repertoires in COVID-19. Method: immunoSEQ multiplex PCR; TCRdb's copy keeps in-frame clones and lacks some. The table shows some 150,000 clones, with roughly 80% occurring only once. The sequencing input was peripheral blood. All receptors derive from a human donor in a cohort sampled during active COVID-19.

This chain joins TRBV7-9 and TRBJ1-2; 7 nucleotides align to TRBD1. Germline lookup yields CDR1 SEHNR and CDR2 FQNEAQ (reference sequence). The CDR3 is 11 residues long. V dropped 5 bases and J dropped 8; count of bases not matched to a gene: 2. CDR3 loop: CASSRGPGYTF. CDR3 DNA sequence: TGTGCCAGCAGCAGGGGGCCCGGCTACACCTTC.

V and J are TRBV6-6 and TRBJ1-2, with TRBD1 matching over 9 bases. Germline V lookup: CDR1 MNHNY, CDR2 SVGAGI (reference sequence). The CDR3 is 15 residues long. V was pared by 5 bases and J by 6 bases, with 10 bases of the junction left unmatched. This CDR3 reads CASSAQGQGMDGYTF. Here the CDR3 DNA reads TGTGCCAGCAGTGCCCAGGGACAGGGAATGGATGGCTACACCTTC.

This chain links TRBV19 with TRBJ2-7; a possible D gene is TRBD1 (6 bases). The CDR3 contains 15 residues. Looked up from germline, CDR1 is LNHDA and CDR2 is SQIVND (reference sequence). Trimming cost V 6 bases and J 5 bases, with 20 bases left between them. CDR3 region: CASRREGDGRDEQYF. DNA of the CDR3: TGTGCCAGTAGGAGAGAGGGGGACGGCCGGGACGAGCAGTACTTC.

The chain recombines TRBV4-1 with TRBJ1-5; D ambiguous. The germline V gene encodes CDR1 MGHRA and CDR2 YSYEKL. This CDR3 spans 17 amino acids. The V gene lost 3 bases and the J gene lost 9 bases, with 24 bases spanning the gap. The CDR3 is CASSQSVMRRHRGPQHF. The CDR3 nucleotides read TGCGCCAGCAGCCAGTCCGTTATGAGACGGCATCGGGGGCCCCAGCATTTT.

This chain uses TRBV11-2 with TRBJ1-1; 8 bases align to TRBD1. CDR1 and CDR2 from the germline V gene are SGHAT and FQNNGV. Trimming cost V 1 base and J 8 bases; bases outside gene matches: 0. The CDR3 length is 12 residues. The CDR3 nucleotides are TGTGCCAGCAGCTTAGGACAGGGGGAAGCTTTCTTT. This gives the protein CASSLGQGEAFF.

The rearrangement joins TRBV6-2 or TRBV6-3 to TRBJ2-3; 9 positions match TRBD2. There are 16 residues in the CDR3. CDR1 and CDR2 (germline): MNHEY, SVGEGT. The J segment lost 0 bases and the V segment lost 2 bases, leaving 3 bases of the junction unmatched. CDR3: CASSYRLAGSTDTQYF. The CDR3 nucleotides are TGTGCCAGCAGTTACCGGCTAGCGGGGAGCACAGATACGCAGTATTTT.

This clone was detected a few times. The V gene is TRBV6-2 or TRBV6-3, the J gene TRBJ1-2, with 9 bases identical to TRBD1. V dropped 2 bases and J dropped 8; count of bases not matched to a gene: 3. CDR3 size: 13 residues. Germline V lookup: CDR1 MNHEY, CDR2 SVGEGT. In nucleotides, the CDR3 is TGTGCCAGCAGTTACCCAACAGGGGGCGGCTACACCTTC. It encodes CASSYPTGGGYTF.

The chain carries TRBV28 and TRBJ2-5; 7 nucleotides agree with TRBD2. The CDR3 contains 17 residues. In germline, CDR1 is MDHEN, CDR2 SYDVKM. Trimming removed 5 bases from V and 3 bases from J; junction bases left unmatched: 15. This CDR3 reads CASSPETSLPPKETQYF. CDR3 nucleotide sequence: TGTGCCAGCAGTCCAGAGACTAGCCTTCCTCCTAAAGAGACCCAGTACTTC. Full variable domain (remainder filled in from reference TRBV28 and TRBJ2-5): DVKVTQSSRYLVKRTGEKVFLECVQDMDHENMFWYRQDPGLGLRLIYFSYDVKMKEKGDIPEGYSVSREKKERFSLILESASTNQTSMYLCASSPETSLPPKETQYFGPGTRLLVL.

The rearrangement uses TRBV4-3 and TRBJ2-1; the match to TRBD2 covers 8 bases. The trim removed 0 bases at V and 15 bases at J, leaving 13 bases unmatched. Germline V gene lookup returns CDR1 LGHNA and CDR2 YSLEER. The CDR3 contains 15 residues. The CDR3 DNA is TGCGCCAGCAGCCAAGAAGTATGGGAAGCGGGGGATGTGTTCTTC. Translated: CASSQEVWEAGDVFF.

The rearrangement joins TRBV3-1 (or the pseudogene TRBV3-2) to TRBJ1-1; TRBD1 might be the D (5 bases). V lost 6 bases and J lost 4, with 15 bases in between. In germline, CDR1 is LGHDT, CDR2 YNNKEL (reference sequence). CDR3 length: 14 residues. The CDR3 protein is CASRPGRWVTEAFF. In nucleotides, the CDR3 is TGTGCCAGCAGACCAGGGAGGTGGGTCACTGAAGCTTTCTTT.

The J gene is TRBJ1-1, the V gene TRBV29-1; maybe TRBD1 (6 bases). Germline V gene data show CDR1 as SQVTM and CDR2 as ANQGSEA. The CDR3 extends over 12 amino acids. The V gene lost 6 bases and the J gene lost 4 bases, with 12 bases spanning the gap. The CDR3 nucleotides read TGCAGCGTAAGAACAGGGACCACTGAAGCTTTCTTT. As protein: CSVRTGTTEAFF.

This clone has just a few counts. The genes are TRBV2 and TRBJ1-1; 9 nucleotides agree with TRBD1. Germline V gene sequence: CDR1 SNHLY, CDR2 FYNNEI. The CDR3 totals 13 residues. V was pared by 4 bases and J by 7 bases, with 4 bases of the junction left unmatched. CDR3 region: CASSADRGVEAFF. DNA of the CDR3: TGTGCCAGCAGTGCGGACAGGGGAGTTGAAGCTTTCTTT.

The chain uses TRBV5-1 and TRBJ2-3; TRBD1 matches at 9 bases. V lost 4 bases and J lost 3; bases outside the gene matches: 9. This CDR3 is 16 amino acids long. CDR1 and CDR2 from the germline V gene are SGHRS and YFSETQ. The chain's CDR3 is CASSQGGQGGTDTQYF. The DNA of the CDR3 is TGCGCCAGCAGCCAAGGGGGACAGGGAGGTACAGATACGCAGTATTTT.

The CDR3 loop reads CASSQGREKLFF. DNA of the CDR3: TGTGCCAGCAGCCAGGGGCGTGAAAAACTGTTTTTT. This chain joins TRBV3-1 (or the pseudogene TRBV3-2) and TRBJ1-4; possible D gene TRBD1, 5 bases. The CDR3 length is 12 residues. V lost 3 bases and J 7 bases, leaving 6 bases between the germline ends. The germline gives CDR1 LGHDT, CDR2 YNNKEL (reference sequence).

This clone is a singleton in its sample. J is TRBJ1-3 and V is TRBV23-1, with 7 bases fitting TRBD1. TRBV23-1 is flagged as an ORF with uncertain function. This CDR3 has 14 residues. The trim removed 8 bases at V and 5 bases at J, leaving 9 bases unmatched. The CDR3 here is CASDRARMRNTIYF. In DNA form, the CDR3 reads TGCGCCAGCGACAGGGCGCGCATGAGAAACACCATATATTTT.

The chain recombines TRBV5-1 with TRBJ1-5; D is ambiguous. The CDR3 is 16 amino acids. Deletions cut 0 bases from V and 3 bases from J, with 13 bases between. The germline CDR1 and CDR2 sequences are SGHRS and YFSETQ. The CDR3, as DNA: TGCGCCAGCAGCTTGGGACCGGAGACCCCCAATCAGCCCCAGCATTTT. Encoded protein: CASSLGPETPNQPQHF.

The chain is built from TRBV4-3 and TRBJ1-2, with D possibly being TRBD1 (5 bases). Germline CDR1 and CDR2: LGHNA and YSLEER. V was clipped by 0 bases and J by 0 bases, with 8 bases between them. The CDR3 extends over 15 amino acids. CDR3 region: CASSQDTGPNYGYTF. The CDR3 DNA follows: TGCGCCAGCAGCCAAGATACAGGACCTAACTATGGCTACACCTTC.

The gene calls are TRBV7-2 and TRBJ1-1, with TRBD1 matching over 7 bases. Germline V CDR1 and CDR2: SGHTA, FQGNSA. The CDR3 totals 16 residues. Trimming at V came to 3 bases and at J to 5 bases, leaving 12 bases not matched to a gene. CDR3 loop: CASSFLLGGGTTEAFF. CDR3 DNA: TGTGCCAGCAGCTTTCTCCTAGGAGGGGGCACGACTGAAGCTTTCTTT.

This clone appeared a single time. The chain combines TRBV28 with TRBJ1-2; 11 bases fit TRBD1. V trimming: 9 bases; J trimming: 0 bases; junction bases outside the gene matches: 9. The CDR3 runs 16 residues. From germline, CDR1 is MDHEN and CDR2 SYDVKM. The CDR3 loop reads CARQDWTGGSNYGYTF. CDR3 bases: TGTGCCAGACAGGATTGGACAGGGGGCTCTAACTATGGCTACACCTTC.

The chain employs TRBV7-3 and TRBJ2-3; tentatively, D is TRBD2 (6 bases). Trimming shortened V by 0 bases and J by 0 bases, and 7 bases separated the two germline ends. Germline assignment: CDR1 SGHTA and CDR2 FQGTGA. This CDR3 region has 15 residues. The CDR3 region is CASSLTGLSTDTQYF. In nucleotides, the CDR3 is TGTGCCAGCAGCTTAACGGGACTTAGCACAGATACGCAGTATTTT.

The chain is built from TRBV11-2 and TRBJ2-7; D may be TRBD1 (6 bases). Trimming removed 3 bases at V and 0 bases at J, with 12 bases between. CDR3 length: 15 residues. Germline CDR1 reads SGHAT; CDR2 reads FQNNGV. In DNA form, the CDR3 reads TGTGCCAGCAGCTTGGGGGCAGGGACCTCCTACGAGCAGTACTTC. It translates to CASSLGAGTSYEQYF.